This record looks at one TCR beta chain sequence and its context. These data are taken from a study of blood T cell repertoires in COVID-19. This CDR3 comprises 12 residues. Germline V CDR1 and CDR2: SGDLS, YYNGEE. Trimming cost V 0 bases and J 3 bases, with 3 bases left between them. Original processing methods: It was from reference gene primer amplification that nucleated cell counts were estimated. This table comes from immunoSEQ multiplex PCR, and its TCRdb copy is limited to in-frame clones, with some not included. V and J calls and clone size are given by that table; D and trimming were obtained from the DNA. The data hold fewer than 350,000 clones, with about 90% observed a single time.

The chain uses TRBV9 and TRBJ1-1; unclear D gene. Specimen: peripheral blood. The sequence came from a woman in her thirties who had recovered from COVID-19. CDR3 bases: TGTGCCAGCAGCGTAGGAGACACTGAAGCTTTCTTT. Translation gives CASSVGDTEAFF.